The 13 T cell receptor beta chains listed next were all sequenced from one sample in a study of control samples from healthy donors and cancer patients. TCRdb's table, derived via immunoSEQ multiplex PCR, lists solely in-frame clones and lacks some. The sample lists some 140,000 clones, 90% to 95% occurring once. Sequencing was carried out using PBMCs. All receptors derive from a man in his 60s with colorectal cancer.

The chain is built from TRBV19 and TRBJ1-3, with TRBD1 as a possible D gene (5 bases). Trimming shortened V by 4 bases and J by 0 bases, and 16 bases separated the two germline ends. Germline lookup yields CDR1 LNHDA and CDR2 SQIVND (reference sequence). The CDR3 sequence is 17 residues long. The CDR3 region is CASSKQTVPRSGNTIYF. In nucleotides, the CDR3 is TGTGCCAGTAGTAAACAGACAGTACCCCGCTCTGGAAACACCATATATTTT.

The genes are TRBV7-9 and TRBJ2-7; 8 positions agree with TRBD1. Germline trimming cut 4 bases from V and 6 bases from J; bases unmatched to any gene: 17. This CDR3 comprises 17 residues. Germline CDR1 is SEHNR and CDR2 is FQNEAQ (reference sequence). CDR3 coding DNA: TGTGCCAGCAGCTCTTTCACGGGGACAGGCGCAACCTTCGAGCAGTACTTC. Translating it yields CASSSFTGTGATFEQYF.

The chain uses TRBV9 and TRBJ2-1; 7 bases are shared with TRBD1. Germline V gives CDR1 SGDLS, CDR2 YYNGEE. After removal of 3 bases from V and 8 bases from J, the junction contained 8 bases not matched to a gene. The length of the CDR3 is 14 residues. CDR3 DNA sequence: TGTGCCAGCAGCGCCCGACAGGGTAACTATGAGCAGTTCTTC. Translated: CASSARQGNYEQFF.

This chain connects TRBV6-5 to TRBJ1-2; possible D gene TRBD1, 6 bases. The V and J ends lost 9 bases and 6 bases respectively, with 20 bases between them. The CDR3 extends over 14 amino acids. Germline V gene sequence: CDR1 MNHEY, CDR2 SVGAGI. The CDR3 here is CASSTGGPGDGYTF. DNA for the CDR3: TGTGCCAGTTCAACGGGGGGGCCAGGCGATGGCTACACCTTC.

The count of this clone is one. The rearrangement joins TRBV11-2 to TRBJ1-3; D remains ambiguous. Trimming shortened V by 2 bases and J by 0 bases, and 14 bases separated the two germline ends. This CDR3 is built from 17 residues. The germline V gene encodes CDR1 SGHAT and CDR2 FQNNGV. CDR3 sequence (DNA): TGTGCCAGCAGCTTACAAGGTTTTCTTAGCTCTGGAAACACCATATATTTT. Translated, it gives CASSLQGFLSSGNTIYF.

The chain links TRBV7-9 to TRBJ2-7, with 10 bases that match TRBD1. The junction had 3 bases not matched to a gene; V was cut back by 0 bases and J by 7 bases. Germline V gives CDR1 SEHNR, CDR2 FQNEAQ (reference sequence). CDR3 length: 14 residues. CDR3 region: CASSLAGQGPEQYF. As DNA, the CDR3 is TGTGCCAGCAGCTTAGCGGGACAGGGGCCGGAGCAGTACTTC.

The rearrangement links TRBV3-1 (or the pseudogene TRBV3-2) to TRBJ2-2; TRBD2 matches at 12 bases. The CDR3 totals 18 residues. J gave up 0 bases and V 1 base, and 3 bases lay outside the gene matches. Per germline, CDR1 LGHDT and CDR2 YNNKEL (reference sequence). The CDR3 sequence is CASSQGLAGGPNTGELFF. DNA for the CDR3: TGTGCCAGCAGCCAAGGGCTAGCGGGGGGGCCGAACACCGGGGAGCTGTTTTTT.

The V and J genes are TRBV7-2 and TRBJ1-1; 8 bases are a match to TRBD1. With V trimmed by 1 base and J by 0 bases, 1 base remained unmatched. Germline lookup yields CDR1 SGHTA and CDR2 FQGNSA. This CDR3 is 15 amino acids long. This CDR3 reads CASSLVGQVNTEAFF. DNA of the CDR3: TGTGCCAGCAGCTTAGTGGGACAGGTGAACACTGAAGCTTTCTTT.

The chain recombines TRBV21-1 with TRBJ2-3; the D segment call TRBD2 is taken from the table without a DNA check. TRBV21-1 is listed as a pseudogene. This CDR3 region has 17 residues. The CDR3 sequence is CASSKIGRGDNTDTQYF. The DNA for the CDR3 is TGTGCCAGCAGCAAAATCGGACGGGGGGACAACACAGATACGCAGTATTTT.

The J gene is TRBJ1-5, the V gene TRBV19, with D unclear. This CDR3 spans 13 amino acids. Germline V CDR1 and CDR2: LNHDA, SQIVND (reference sequence). The germline V and J ends were trimmed by 5 bases and 4 bases, with 9 bases remaining between them. The CDR3 nucleotides are TGTGCCAGTAGTGTCCAGGCGAATCAGCCCCAGCATTTT. Translating it yields CASSVQANQPQHF. Combining the CDR3 with reference TRBV19 and TRBJ1-5 gives the whole variable domain DGGITQSPKYLFRKEGQNVTLSCEQNLNHDAMYWYRQDPGQGLRLIYYSQIVNDFQKGDIAEGYSVSREKKESFPLTVTSAQKNPTAFYLCASSVQANQPQHFGDGTRLSIL.

The rearrangement links TRBV11-3 to TRBJ2-7; 7 nucleotides match TRBD2. The CDR3 is 16 amino acids. Trimming took 2 bases from V and 2 from J; bases not matched to a gene: 9. CDR1 SGHNT and CDR2 YENEEA come from the germline V gene. CDR3 nucleotides: TGTGCCAGCAGCTTAACTTTGTGGGGGGGGACCTACGAGCAGTACTTC. Amino acid sequence: CASSLTLWGGTYEQYF.

The CDR3 sequence is CASSRQKDSYEQYF. The CDR3 bases are TGTGCCAGCAGCCGACAGAAAGACTCCTACGAGCAGTACTTC. V is TRBV6-5 and J is TRBJ2-7; maybe TRBD1 (5 bases). V dropped 6 bases and J dropped 0 bases, with 12 bases sitting between them. The CDR3 runs 14 residues. Per the germline V gene, CDR1 is MNHEY and CDR2 is SVGAGI.

This chain joins TRBV11-2 and TRBJ2-2, with D perhaps TRBD2 (5 bases). V shed 3 bases and J shed 8 bases, with 16 bases lying between them. The CDR3 sequence is 15 residues long. CDR1 is SGHAT, CDR2 FQNNGV, per germline. The CDR3 reads CASSFGLAMAGELFF. The DNA for the CDR3 is TGTGCCAGCAGCTTCGGGCTAGCTATGGCGGGGGAGCTGTTTTTT. The full variable domain, completed using reference TRBV11-2 and TRBJ2-2, is EAGVAQSPRYKIIEKRQSVAFWCNPISGHATLYWYQQILGQGPKLLIQFQNNGVVDDSQLPKDRFSAERLKGVDSTLKIQPAKLEDSAVYLCASSFGLAMAGELFFGEGSRLTVL.